This T cell receptor (beta chain) was sequenced in a study of graft-versus-host responses after intestinal transplantation. Study results and limitations: GvH clones appeared in recipient marrow, some first in ileum or blood.

Remarks on this clone: Its antigen is not known.

The CDR3 is 12 residues long. Germline V gene lookup returns CDR1 MNHEY and CDR2 SVGAGI. Trimming took 0 bases from V and 5 from J, leaving 5 bases between them. Clones were read by immunoSEQ multiplex PCR, and TCRdb kept only the in-frame ones, dropping some. The sample has about 40,000 clones, about 89% seen once. The sequence derives from a human patient who received an intestinal transplant, so some T cells may come from the graft donor. This chain joins TRBV6-5 and TRBJ2-7; the D gene is possibly TRBD2 (5 bases). The material was PBMCs, obtained around 320 days after intestinal transplant. CDR3 nucleotide sequence: TGTGCCAGCAGTTACTCGAGGGACGAGCAGTACTTC. This sequence encodes CASSYSRDEQYF.